This T cell receptor beta chain was documented in a study of CD8 T cells in ankylosing spondylitis. Points on this clonotype: Its antigen is currently unknown.

Preparation of TCR beta libraries was done by quantitative 5'-RACE with molecular barcodes. Each CDR3 protein gets one entry after TCRdb re-called the 5' RACE reads with MiXCR. The sample lists under 550,000 distinct CDR3 sequences; 20% to 30% were seen once. The study's findings and limits: Apparently characteristic of ankylosing spondylitis blood was a TCR beta motif (about 8 highly homologous variants).

CDR3 length: 14 residues. From germline, CDR1 is SEHNR and CDR2 FQNEAQ (reference sequence). V was pared by 7 bases and J by 0 bases, with 6 bases of the junction left unmatched. The TCR was taken from a male donor with ankylosing spondylitis. The sequenced sample was blood, either unsorted or a sorted T cell fraction (not recorded which). The chain couples TRBV7-9 to TRBJ2-7, with 7 positions matching TRBD2. The CDR3 reads CASTLGGVSYEQYF. DNA of the CDR3: TGTGCCAGCACCCTGGGGGGGGTCTCCTACGAGCAGTACTTC.